This T cell receptor beta chain appears in the sequencing data of a study of blood T cell repertoires in COVID-19. Study details: PBMCs, B-cell-depleted T cells, or T cells were the source of the cDNA or gDNA that made up the material.

Cohort allocation depended upon clinical history that participants reported. Germline V gives CDR1 GTSNPN, CDR2 SVGIG (reference sequence). The CDR3 totals 15 residues. Trimming took 0 bases from V and 7 from J; bases not matched to a gene: 4. Authors' data handling: Cell counts per sample came from amplifying reference gene primers. Sequencing was performed with immunoSEQ multiplex PCR; in TCRdb, only in-frame clones are kept and a portion is missing. V and J calls and clone size come straight from that table; D and trimming were deduced from the DNA. The table lists some 390,000 clones, around 92% of them singletons, with 1.7% in the top ten. This clone came up once.

This TCR derives from a woman aged 25 to 39 who had recovered from COVID-19. The specimen was PBMCs or T cells enriched from blood (not recorded which). The V call is TRBV30, the J call TRBJ1-6; TRBD1 agrees at 9 bases. Here the CDR3 DNA reads TGTGCCTGGAGTGTGGGACAGGGTACGAATTCACCCCTCCACTTT. The encoded protein is CAWSVGQGTNSPLHF.